Shown below are 14 T cell receptor beta chains from a single sample sequenced in a study of T-cell reconstitution after alpha-beta-depleted transplantation in children. The library targeted TCRbeta and was prepared with unique molecular identifiers. TCRdb re-derived calls from the PCR reads in MiXCR, one entry per CDR3 protein. The sample shows about 500,000 distinct CDR3 sequences, approximately 29% of them seen only once. The material sequenced was PBMCs from the stem cell graft donor, taken from the stem cell graft. These receptors came from a human donor who donated a stem cell graft to a child with aplastic anemia.

The chain has TRBV6-5 and TRBJ1-5, with D possibly TRBD1 on 5 matching bases. From germline, CDR1 is MNHEY and CDR2 SVGAGI. The CDR3 consists of 14 residues. The V gene lost 0 bases and the J gene lost 7 bases, with 10 bases spanning the gap. CDR3 region: CASSYSAGRQPQHF. The CDR3 DNA sequence: TGTGCCAGCAGTTACTCGGCAGGGCGGCAGCCCCAGCATTTT.

The V and J genes are TRBV25-1 and TRBJ1-2; D perhaps matches TRBD1 (5 bases). Germline V lookup: CDR1 MGHDK, CDR2 SYGVNS. V lost 4 bases, J lost 10 bases, and 10 bases lay in between. The CDR3 loop spans 11 amino acids. The DNA for the CDR3 is TGTGCCAGCAGTGGCGGGGGTGACTACACCTTC. As protein: CASSGGGDYTF.

This clonotype was picked up a small number of times. The J gene is TRBJ2-1, the V gene TRBV29-1; a possible D gene is TRBD2 (5 bases). With 6 bases removed from V and 3 bases from J, the gap between germline ends came to 6 bases. The CDR3 extends over 11 amino acids. From germline, CDR1 is SQVTM and CDR2 ANQGSEA. The CDR3 DNA follows: TGCAGCGTAGACTACTACAATGAGCAGTTCTTC. It translates to CSVDYYNEQFF.

This clonotype occurred a few times. The V and J genes are TRBV5-1 and TRBJ1-4, with D uncertain. Trimming removed 1 base at V and 2 bases at J, with 6 bases between. CDR3 size: 14 residues. CDR1 SGHRS and CDR2 YFSETQ come from the germline V gene. This chain's CDR3 is CASSLMGTNEKLFF. In DNA form, the CDR3 reads TGCGCCAGCAGCTTGATGGGGACTAATGAAAAACTGTTTTTT.

This clonotype was observed a handful of times. CDR3 DNA: TGTGCCAGCAGTTACGCGTCTAGCGGCCGCTACAATGAGCAGTTCTTC. Translated: CASSYASSGRYNEQFF. The V and J genes are TRBV6-5 and TRBJ2-1; TRBD2 matches at 7 bases. Germline CDR1 reads MNHEY; CDR2 reads SVGAGI. V lost 2 bases, J lost 3 bases, and 7 bases stayed unmatched. The CDR3 extends over 16 amino acids.

The chain is built from TRBV29-1 and TRBJ1-1; 7 positions agree with TRBD1. Germline assignment: CDR1 SQVTM and CDR2 ANQGSEA. The CDR3 is 13 residues long. Trimming removed 6 bases from V and 1 base from J; junction bases left unmatched: 5. The CDR3 DNA sequence: TGCAGCGTGGCCTGGACAGGGAACACTGAAGCTTTCTTT. It specifies CSVAWTGNTEAFF.

This chain connects TRBV29-1 to TRBJ2-1, with D hard to call. This CDR3 is 11 amino acids long. The V end lost 0 bases, the J end lost 12 bases, and 9 bases lay between the germline ends. Germline V gene data show CDR1 as SQVTM and CDR2 as ANQGSEA. This CDR3 is CSVEDQHGQFF. The CDR3 coding sequence is TGCAGCGTTGAAGATCAGCACGGGCAGTTCTTC.

V is TRBV18 and J is TRBJ2-3, with a weak D call TRBD1 (6 bases). With 3 bases removed from V and 2 bases from J, the gap between germline ends came to 15 bases. Germline loops: CDR1 KGHSH, CDR2 LQKENI. The CDR3 is 16 residues long. CDR3 protein: CASSPLAGDITDTQYF. In DNA, the CDR3 is TGTGCCAGCTCACCCCTGGCAGGGGACATCACAGATACGCAGTATTTT. The full variable domain, completed using reference TRBV18 and TRBJ2-3, is NAGVMQNPRHLVRRRGQEARLRCSPMKGHSHVYWYRQLPEEGLKFMVYLQKENIIDESGMPKERFSAEFPKEGPSILRIQQVVRGDSAAYFCASSPLAGDITDTQYFGPGTRLTVL.

The chain is built from TRBV7-9 and TRBJ2-2; 8 bases map to TRBD2. The CDR3 is made up of 15 amino acids. Germline values: CDR1 SEHNR, CDR2 FQNEAQ (reference sequence). V was clipped by 5 bases and J by 8 bases; unmatched bases: 10. For the CDR3, the DNA is TGTGCCAGCAGCCATAGCGGGGATAGTCCTGGGGAGCTGTTTTTT. The encoded protein is CASSHSGDSPGELFF. The full variable domain, with the rest looked up from reference TRBV7-9 and TRBJ2-2, is DTGVSQNPRHKITKRGQNVTFRCDPISEHNRLYWYRQTLGQGPEFLTYFQNEAQLEKSRLLSDRFSAERPKGSFSTLEIQRTEQGDSAMYLCASSHSGDSPGELFFGEGSRLTVL.

CDR3 region: CSASRTGSDNQPQHF. The CDR3 DNA reads TGCAGTGCTAGCCGGACAGGGAGCGACAATCAGCCCCAGCATTTT. The chain is built from TRBV20-1 and TRBJ1-5; 8 nucleotides align to TRBD1. The germline gives CDR1 DFQATT, CDR2 SNEGSKA (reference sequence). J gave up 3 bases and V 3 bases, and 7 bases lay outside the gene matches. This CDR3 is 15 amino acids long.

This clonotype has a handful of counts. The V call is TRBV13, the J call TRBJ2-5; the match to TRBD2 covers 8 bases. Losses at the gene ends were 6 bases for V and 5 bases for J; bases not matched to a gene: 11. Germline lookup yields CDR1 PRHDT and CDR2 FYEKMQ (reference sequence). The CDR3 loop spans 15 amino acids. CDR3 protein: CASSPGTSNSETQYF. For the CDR3, the DNA is TGTGCCAGCAGTCCGGGGACTAGTAACTCTGAGACCCAGTACTTC.

The genes are TRBV19 and TRBJ2-3; TRBD1 matches 7 bases. CDR1 is LNHDA, CDR2 SQIVND, per germline (reference sequence). J was trimmed by 2 bases and V by 6 bases; bases with no gene match: 11. The CDR3 is made up of 16 amino acids. The chain's CDR3 is CASRPWDSVNTDTQYF. The DNA for the CDR3 is TGTGCCAGTAGACCTTGGGACAGCGTTAACACAGATACGCAGTATTTT.

This chain uses TRBV27 with TRBJ2-3, with D perhaps TRBD2 (5 bases). The CDR3 spans 15 residues. V gave up 0 bases and J gave up 2 bases, with 9 bases separating them. CDR1 and CDR2 from the germline V gene are MNHEY and SMNVEV (reference sequence). The CDR3 sequence: CASSLSPGVTDTQYF. CDR3 in DNA: TGTGCCAGCAGTTTATCGCCCGGGGTCACAGATACGCAGTATTTT.

This clonotype was counted ten times or more. Mismatch with germline at one junction end may stem from a read error. This chain connects TRBV12-3 or TRBV12-4 to TRBJ1-5; perhaps TRBD1 as D (5 bases). The CDR3 loop spans 14 amino acids. CDR3: CASSLAGINQPQHF. As DNA, the CDR3 is TGTGCCAGCAGCTTAGCAGGGATCAATCAGCCCCAGCATTTT.